The clone carrying this T cell receptor beta chain was seen once. Its antigen remains unidentified. These data come from a study of T cell responses to AZD1222 COVID-19 vaccine. Study-wide points: Baseline serostatus was positive in only six AZD1222 recipients. Close to half of spike-specific TCRs reportedly recognize unmutated variant regions.

The data were produced by immunoSEQ multiplex PCR, yet TCRdb's version contains in-frame clones alone and is incomplete. The table lists over 150,000 clones, roughly 94% of them singletons. Trimming removed 6 bases from V and 6 bases from J; junction bases left unmatched: 8. The CDR3 has 14 amino acids. Germline V gene data show CDR1 as MNHEY and CDR2 as SVGAGI. This TCR came from an adult in good health. The sample was peripheral blood, taken on day 0 of MenACWY control vaccination. The chain couples TRBV6-5 to TRBJ2-7; 10 bases map to TRBD1. The CDR3 is CASSRDRGLSEQYF. DNA of the CDR3: TGTGCCAGCAGCCGAGACAGGGGGCTCTCCGAGCAGTACTTC.